Sequencing of this T cell receptor beta chain was carried out in a study of control samples from healthy donors and cancer patients. The CDR3 totals 20 residues. CDR1 is LNHDA, CDR2 SQIVND, per germline (reference sequence). The ends lost 1 base at V and 4 bases at J; junction bases unmatched: 15. Clones were sequenced by immunoSEQ multiplex PCR, and TCRdb holds only the in-frame ones, with some missing. The table shows tens of thousands of clones, with more than 70% occurring only once. This clone was counted a few times. Sequencing was carried out using PBMCs. This clonotype originated in a woman in her sixties with lung cancer. The V call is TRBV19, the J call TRBJ2-3, with 12 positions matching TRBD2. In DNA form, the CDR3 reads TGTGCCAGTAGTATAGCCGGAGGGCTAGCGGGGGGGCCCGTCGCAGATACGCAGTATTTT. Its translation is CASSIAGGLAGGPVADTQYF. The full variable domain, with the rest looked up from reference TRBV19 and TRBJ2-3, is DGGITQSPKYLFRKEGQNVTLSCEQNLNHDAMYWYRQDPGQGLRLIYYSQIVNDFQKGDIAEGYSVSREKKESFPLTVTSAQKNPTAFYLCASSIAGGLAGGPVADTQYFGPGTRLTVL.